One T cell receptor beta chain is described in this entry. A single record per CDR3 protein comes from TCRdb applying MiXCR to the RT-PCR reads. The repertoire has about 780,000 distinct CDR3 sequences, about 18% of them found once; the top ten carry about 11%. This entry is derived from a study of response to subunit inactivated influenza vaccine. This CDR3 is built from 15 residues. Unmatched junction bases numbered 15, after V lost 10 bases and J lost 6 bases. CDR1 is MNHEY, CDR2 SVGEGT, per germline. The receptor was derived from a man aged 50 to 59 who received an inactivated influenza vaccine. Sequences were derived from PBMCs from blood, sampled 4 to 6 days after vaccination. The rearrangement links TRBV6-2 or TRBV6-3 to TRBJ2-1; 7 bases fit TRBD2. The CDR3 here is CATETSSKGGNEQFF. The CDR3 nucleotides read TGTGCCACCGAGACTAGCTCTAAAGGTGGCAATGAGCAGTTCTTC.